These 5 T cell receptor beta chains came from one sample sequenced in a study of cytomegalovirus exposure and HLA in healthy donors. The PCR had 60 Vbeta and 13 Jbeta primers. Libraries were prepared by immunoSEQ multiplex PCR; TCRdb keeps only in-frame clonotypes and omits some of them. Of under 200,000 clones detected, around three quarters appear once; the ten largest clones hold about 2%. The sequenced sample consisted of PBMCs. The receptors were gathered from a woman aged 25-40 years in good health and CMV-seronegative.

The rearrangement uses TRBV5-1 and TRBJ1-5; no clear D gene. Germline V gene data show CDR1 as SGHRS and CDR2 as YFSETQ. The CDR3 is made up of 14 amino acids. Between the trimmed V and J ends, which lost 0 bases and 2 bases, there was a span of 6 bases. The CDR3 region has the DNA TGCGCCAGCAGCTTGGATGGGCGCAATCAGCCCCAGCATTTT. It is translated as CASSLDGRNQPQHF. Supplemented by reference TRBV5-1 and TRBJ1-5, the full variable domain reads KAGVTQTPRYLIKTRGQQVTLSCSPISGHRSVSWYQQTPGQGLQFLFEYFSETQRNKGNFPGRFSGRQFSNSRSEMNVSTLELGDSALYLCASSLDGRNQPQHFGDGTRLSIL.

This chain links TRBV6-5 with TRBJ1-2, with a tentative D call TRBD1 (5 bases). CDR3 size: 14 residues. Germline values: CDR1 MNHEY, CDR2 SVGAGI. The V gene lost 0 bases and the J gene lost 2 bases, with 7 bases spanning the gap. CDR3: CASSYSPGNYGYTF. The CDR3 DNA reads as TGTGCCAGCAGTTACTCGCCAGGGAACTATGGCTACACCTTC.

This clone turned up a few times. This chain links TRBV29-1 with TRBJ2-3, with 8 nucleotides matching TRBD2. Germline V gives CDR1 SQVTM, CDR2 ANQGSEA. The CDR3 runs to 14 residues. With 5 bases clipped from V and 3 bases from J, the junction kept 7 bases outside the gene matches. This CDR3 reads CSVPKGGRTDTQYF. CDR3 sequence (DNA): TGCAGCGTTCCCAAGGGCGGGAGGACAGATACGCAGTATTTT.

This clone was detected only a few times. The chain employs TRBV27 and TRBJ1-2; D not certain. The germline gives CDR1 MNHEY, CDR2 SMNVEV (reference sequence). V dropped 6 bases and J dropped 1 base, with 12 bases sitting between them. The CDR3 spans 14 residues. CDR3 region: CASSRRGNNYGYTF. The CDR3 DNA sequence: TGTGCCAGCAGCCGCCGCGGGAATAACTATGGCTACACCTTC.

The genes are TRBV28 and TRBJ2-4; maybe TRBD1 (6 bases). The CDR3 has 17 amino acids. Deletions cut 4 bases from V and 12 bases from J, with 28 bases between. The germline CDR1 and CDR2 sequences are MDHEN and SYDVKM. In DNA form, the CDR3 reads TGTGCCAGCAGTTCGCCCGCGGACAGCTTGGGTCATTATGGTCAGTACTTC. Translated, it gives CASSSPADSLGHYGQYF.